The 12 T cell receptor beta chains below were found in one sample sequenced in a study of a mutant IDH1 vaccine in newly diagnosed glioma. The method was immunoSEQ multiplex PCR; TCRdb's version includes in-frame clones alone and lacks a portion of them. The sample shows approximately 41,000 clones, roughly 76% of them seen only once. Specified time point: week 23, last vaccination. In every dose of vaccine, 300 ug of mutant IDH1 20-mer peptide was given alongside topical imiquimod. These receptors have no identified antigens. This sample comprised PBMCs, obtained from a glioma patient whose treatment included an IDH1 peptide vaccine. The receptors stem from a man aged 40-55 years with glioma.

This clone was observed a few times. J is TRBJ1-1 and V is TRBV21-1. TRBV21-1 is tagged as a pseudogene. This CDR3 has 13 amino acids. CDR3 protein: CASSRRVSTEAFF. DNA for the CDR3: TGTGCCAGCAGCAGAAGGGTATCCACTGAAGCTTTCTTT.

The genes are TRBV7-2 and TRBJ1-1, with a tentative D call TRBD1 (5 bases). Looked up from germline, CDR1 is SGHTA and CDR2 is FQGNSA. Between the trimmed V and J ends, which lost 6 bases and 5 bases, there was a span of 13 bases. The CDR3 runs to 13 residues. The CDR3 region is CASSWDGGTEAFF. The CDR3 nucleotides are TGTGCCAGCAGTTGGGACGGAGGGACTGAAGCTTTCTTT. The full variable domain, rest sourced from reference TRBV7-2 and TRBJ1-1, is GAGVSQSPSNKVTEKGKDVELRCDPISGHTALYWYRQSLGQGLEFLIYFQGNSAPDKSGLPSDRFSAERTGGSVSTLTIQRTQQEDSAVYLCASSWDGGTEAFFGQGTRLTVV.

The chain combines TRBV7-2 with TRBJ1-2; unclear D gene. V was trimmed by 5 bases and J by 6 bases, leaving 13 bases between them. Germline CDR1 reads SGHTA; CDR2 reads FQGNSA. This CDR3 is 13 amino acids long. CDR3 loop: CASSPPPADGYTF. The CDR3 nucleotides read TGTGCCAGCAGCCCCCCCCCGGCGGATGGCTACACCTTC.

The chain recombines TRBV5-6 with TRBJ1-2, with TRBD1 matching over 8 bases. The length of the CDR3 is 15 residues. CDR1 is SGHDT and CDR2 is YYEEEE in the germline V gene. V shed 3 bases and J 4 bases; nucleotides not matched to a gene: 8. CDR3 loop: CASSSADRARYGYTF. CDR3 coding DNA: TGTGCCAGCAGCTCGGCGGACAGGGCACGCTATGGCTACACCTTC.

The V call is TRBV5-4, the J call TRBJ2-1; no firm D call. The CDR3 runs 14 residues. V lost 1 base and J 5 bases, leaving 10 bases between the germline ends. Germline CDR1 SGHNT, CDR2 YYREEE (reference sequence). CDR3 protein: CASSLTSDDNEQFF. The DNA of the CDR3 is TGTGCCAGCAGCTTGACCAGTGACGACAATGAGCAGTTCTTC.

The chain couples TRBV9 to TRBJ2-1, with D possibly TRBD2 on 6 matching bases. V was pared by 3 bases and J by 0 bases, with 10 bases between. CDR1 is SGDLS, CDR2 YYNGEE, per germline. This CDR3 spans 15 amino acids. CDR3 in DNA: TGTGCCAGCAGCGCCGGGACTTCCTCCTACAATGAGCAGTTCTTC. Translation gives CASSAGTSSYNEQFF.

CDR3 bases: TGTGCCAGCAGCTTAGCGAGCCACCAGCCGGTGCAGTACTTC. It specifies CASSLASHQPVQYF. The chain joins TRBV7-2 to TRBJ2-7; D gene uncertain. Germline CDR1 reads SGHTA; CDR2 reads FQGNSA. The CDR3 length is 14 residues. V was cut by 0 bases and J by 9 bases, with 15 bases left in between.

This clone has a handful of counts. This sequence joins TRBV5-4 and TRBJ2-1; 10 bases fit TRBD2. V lost 4 bases to trimming and J lost 3 bases; unmatched junction nucleotides: 4. The CDR3 is made up of 15 amino acids. Germline CDR1 reads SGHNT; CDR2 reads YYREEE (reference sequence). The CDR3 coding sequence is TGTGCCAGCAGCCTTAGGACTAGCGGCTACAATGAGCAGTTCTTC. It yields the protein CASSLRTSGYNEQFF.

This chain uses TRBV6-6 with TRBJ1-1, with D unclear. Germline V lookup: CDR1 MNHNY, CDR2 SVGAGI (reference sequence). Trimming left V 5 bases short and J 0 bases short, with 10 bases between. The CDR3 covers 14 residues. The CDR3 DNA sequence: TGTGCCAGCAGTGCTTACACTGTGAACACTGAAGCTTTCTTT. It translates to CASSAYTVNTEAFF.

The chain is built from TRBV6-5 and TRBJ1-1, with D possibly matching TRBD1 (6 bases). This CDR3 spans 14 amino acids. Germline assignment: CDR1 MNHEY and CDR2 SVGAGI. Trimming left V 5 bases short and J 1 base short, with 11 bases between. CDR3 DNA: TGTGCCAGCAGTCAGAGGACAGAGAACACTGAAGCTTTCTTT. This translates into CASSQRTENTEAFF.

This clone came up once. The genes are TRBV7-9 and TRBJ2-7; 10 bases match TRBD2. The CDR3 is 19 amino acids. Germline V lookup: CDR1 SEHNR, CDR2 FQNEAQ (reference sequence). V gave up 1 base and J gave up 0 bases; unmatched junction bases: 12. As DNA, the CDR3 is TGTGCCAGCAGCTTAGTGACCGGGGCGCCTAGCGGGAGCTCCTACGAGCAGTACTTC. Its translation: CASSLVTGAPSGSSYEQYF.

The V call is TRBV19, the J call TRBJ2-7, with TRBD1 matching over 10 bases. The CDR3 runs 14 residues. Germline V gene sequence: CDR1 LNHDA, CDR2 SQIVND (reference sequence). Trimming cost V 4 bases and J 3 bases; bases outside gene matches: 3. CDR3 protein: CASSTGTGVYEQYF. Written as DNA, the CDR3 is TGTGCCAGTAGTACCGGGACAGGGGTCTACGAGCAGTACTTC.